This record covers a single T cell receptor beta chain. Germline V gene data show CDR1 as LNHNV and CDR2 as YYDKDF (reference sequence). The CDR3 extends over 14 amino acids. J gave up 2 bases and V 2 bases, and 1 base lay outside the gene matches. Original analysis: Using reference gene primer amplification, nucleated cell counts were estimated. Profiling relied on immunoSEQ multiplex PCR, and the TCRdb table lists in-frame clones only, not all of them. D and trimming come from the DNA, and the V and J calls and clone size come from that table. Of more than 200,000 clones in the sample, roughly 80% were seen once. This entry is derived from a study of blood T cell repertoires in COVID-19. Study background: Italy, Spain and the United States were the sources of the convalescent and acute COVID-19 samples.

The chain employs TRBV15 and TRBJ2-7; 9 positions match TRBD1. The sequencing sample was made of peripheral blood. This TCR came from a man at least 80 years old with acute or convalescent COVID-19. CDR3 coding DNA: TGTGCCACCAGCAGACGGGACAGGGCCTACGAGCAGTACTTC. Translating gives CATSRRDRAYEQYF. The whole variable domain, remainder taken from reference TRBV15 and TRBJ2-7, is DAMVIQNPRYQVTQFGKPVTLSCSQTLNHNVMYWYQQKSSQAPKLLFHYYDKDFNNEADTPDNFQSRRPNTSFCFLDIRSPGLGDTAMYLCATSRRDRAYEQYFGPGTRLTVT.